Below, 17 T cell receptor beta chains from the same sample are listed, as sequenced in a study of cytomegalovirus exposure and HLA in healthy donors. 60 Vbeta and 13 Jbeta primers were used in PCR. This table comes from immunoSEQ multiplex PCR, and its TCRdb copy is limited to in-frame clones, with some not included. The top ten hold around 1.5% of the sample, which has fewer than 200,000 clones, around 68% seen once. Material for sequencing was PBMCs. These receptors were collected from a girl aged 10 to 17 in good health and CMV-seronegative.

CDR3 protein: CSVEDLNGDYGYTF. CDR3 nucleotides: TGCAGCGTTGAAGATCTTAACGGAGACTATGGCTACACCTTC. This chain joins TRBV29-1 and TRBJ1-2; no clear D gene. Germline V gives CDR1 SQVTM, CDR2 ANQGSEA. The CDR3 covers 14 residues. Between the trimmed V and J ends, which lost 0 bases and 3 bases, there was a span of 11 bases.

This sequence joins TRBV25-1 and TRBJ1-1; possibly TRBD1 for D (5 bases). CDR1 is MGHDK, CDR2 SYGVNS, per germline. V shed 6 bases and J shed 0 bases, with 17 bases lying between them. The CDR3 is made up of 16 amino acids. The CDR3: CASSPASGTLNTEAFF. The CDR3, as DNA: TGTGCCAGCAGCCCAGCCTCGGGGACTTTGAACACTGAAGCTTTCTTT.

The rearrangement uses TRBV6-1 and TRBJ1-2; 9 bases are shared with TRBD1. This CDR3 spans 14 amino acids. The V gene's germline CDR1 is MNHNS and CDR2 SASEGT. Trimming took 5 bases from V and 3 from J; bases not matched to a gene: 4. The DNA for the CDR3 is TGTGCCAGCAGTTTGACAGGGGGTGACTATGGCTACACCTTC. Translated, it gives CASSLTGGDYGYTF.

CDR3: CASTIDRADQPQHF. Written as DNA, the CDR3 is TGTGCCAGCACCATTGACAGGGCCGATCAGCCCCAGCATTTT. V is TRBV7-2 and J is TRBJ1-5, with 7 nucleotides matching TRBD1. Germline trimming cut 7 bases from V and 5 bases from J; bases unmatched to any gene: 8. From germline, CDR1 is SGHTA and CDR2 FQGNSA. The CDR3 covers 14 residues.

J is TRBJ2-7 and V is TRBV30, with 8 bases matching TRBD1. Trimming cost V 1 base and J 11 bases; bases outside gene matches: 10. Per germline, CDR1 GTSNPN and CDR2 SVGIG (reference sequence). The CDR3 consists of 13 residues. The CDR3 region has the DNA TGTGCCTGGAGTGCCGGGACAGGCGCTCCGGAGTACTTC. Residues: CAWSAGTGAPEYF.

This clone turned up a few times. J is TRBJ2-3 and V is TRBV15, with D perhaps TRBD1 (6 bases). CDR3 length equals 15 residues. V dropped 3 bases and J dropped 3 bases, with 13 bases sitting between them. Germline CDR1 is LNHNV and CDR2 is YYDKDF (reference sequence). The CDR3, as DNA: TGTGCCACCAGCAGGGGGGCTGGTTATACAGATACGCAGTATTTT. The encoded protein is CATSRGAGYTDTQYF.

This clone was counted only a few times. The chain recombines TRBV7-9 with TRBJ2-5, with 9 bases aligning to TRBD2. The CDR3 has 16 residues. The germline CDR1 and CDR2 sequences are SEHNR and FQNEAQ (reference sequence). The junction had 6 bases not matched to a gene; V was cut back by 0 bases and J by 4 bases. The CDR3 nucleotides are TGTGCCAGCAGCTTAGCTAGCGGGGGTTCTTTAGAGACCCAGTACTTC. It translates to CASSLASGGSLETQYF. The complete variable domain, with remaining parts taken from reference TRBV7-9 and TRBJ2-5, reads DTGVSQNPRHKITKRGQNVTFRCDPISEHNRLYWYRQTLGQGPEFLTYFQNEAQLEKSRLLSDRFSAERPKGSFSTLEIQRTEQGDSAMYLCASSLASGGSLETQYFGPGTRLLVL.

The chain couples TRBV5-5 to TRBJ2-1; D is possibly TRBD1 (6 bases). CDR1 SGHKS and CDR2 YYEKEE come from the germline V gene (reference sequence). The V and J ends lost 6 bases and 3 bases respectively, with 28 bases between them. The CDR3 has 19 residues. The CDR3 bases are TGTGCCAGCACCTGGGATGTTACAGGATTTGGCAGGGGCTACAATGAGCAGTTCTTC. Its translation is CASTWDVTGFGRGYNEQFF.

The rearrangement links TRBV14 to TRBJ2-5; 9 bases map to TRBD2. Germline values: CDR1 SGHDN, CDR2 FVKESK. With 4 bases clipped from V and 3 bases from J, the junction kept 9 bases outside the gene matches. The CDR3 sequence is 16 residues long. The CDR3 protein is CASSPLTGLAEETQYF. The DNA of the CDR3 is TGTGCCAGCAGCCCTCTGACGGGACTAGCTGAAGAGACCCAGTACTTC.

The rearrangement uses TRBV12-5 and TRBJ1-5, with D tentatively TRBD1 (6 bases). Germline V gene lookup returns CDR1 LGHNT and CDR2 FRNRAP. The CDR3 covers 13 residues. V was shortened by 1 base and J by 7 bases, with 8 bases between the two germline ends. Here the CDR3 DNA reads TGTGCTAGTGGTTTGGGGACAGCCCAGCCCCAGCATTTT. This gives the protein CASGLGTAQPQHF.

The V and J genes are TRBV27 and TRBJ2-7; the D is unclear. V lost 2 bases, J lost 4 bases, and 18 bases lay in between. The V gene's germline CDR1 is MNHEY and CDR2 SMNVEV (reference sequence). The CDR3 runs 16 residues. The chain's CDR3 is CASSLTRLPAPYEQYF. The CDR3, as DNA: TGTGCCAGCAGTTTAACCAGGCTCCCAGCACCTTACGAGCAGTACTTC.

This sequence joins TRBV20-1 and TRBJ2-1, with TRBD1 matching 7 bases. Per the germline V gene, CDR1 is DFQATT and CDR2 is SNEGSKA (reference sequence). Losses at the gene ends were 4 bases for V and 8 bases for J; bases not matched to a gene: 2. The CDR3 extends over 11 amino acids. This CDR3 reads CSATGGYEQFF. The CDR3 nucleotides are TGCAGTGCTACAGGGGGTTATGAGCAGTTCTTC.

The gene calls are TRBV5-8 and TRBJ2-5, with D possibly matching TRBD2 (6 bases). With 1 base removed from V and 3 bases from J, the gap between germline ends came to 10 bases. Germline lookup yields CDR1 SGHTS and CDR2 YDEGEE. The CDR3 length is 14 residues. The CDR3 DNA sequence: TGTGCCAGCAGCTTGCGGTCGGGGGAAGAGACCCAGTACTTC. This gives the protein CASSLRSGEETQYF.

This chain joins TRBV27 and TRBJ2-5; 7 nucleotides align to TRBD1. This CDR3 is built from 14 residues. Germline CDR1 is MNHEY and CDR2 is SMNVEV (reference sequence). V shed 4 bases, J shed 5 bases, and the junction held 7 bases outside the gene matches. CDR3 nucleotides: TGTGCCAGCAGTTGGATAGGGGGCCGTGAGACCCAGTACTTC. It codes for CASSWIGGRETQYF.

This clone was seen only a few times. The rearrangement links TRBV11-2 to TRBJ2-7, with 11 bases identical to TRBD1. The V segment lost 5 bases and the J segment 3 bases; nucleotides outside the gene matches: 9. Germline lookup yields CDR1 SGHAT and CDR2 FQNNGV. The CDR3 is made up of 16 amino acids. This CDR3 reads CASSQWGQGGGYEQYF. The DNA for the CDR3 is TGTGCCAGCAGCCAGTGGGGACAGGGGGGAGGCTACGAGCAGTACTTC.

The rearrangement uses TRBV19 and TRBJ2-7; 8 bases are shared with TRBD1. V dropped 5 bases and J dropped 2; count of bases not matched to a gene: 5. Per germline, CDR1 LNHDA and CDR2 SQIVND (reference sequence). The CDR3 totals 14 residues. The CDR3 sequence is CASSPGQVPYEQYF. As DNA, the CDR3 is TGTGCCAGTAGTCCGGGACAGGTTCCCTACGAGCAGTACTTC.

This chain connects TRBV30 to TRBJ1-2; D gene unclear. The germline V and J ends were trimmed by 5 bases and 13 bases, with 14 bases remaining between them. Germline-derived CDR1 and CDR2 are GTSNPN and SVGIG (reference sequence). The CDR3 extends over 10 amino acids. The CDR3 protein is CAWGPSQVTF. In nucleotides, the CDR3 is TGTGCCTGGGGTCCCAGTCAGGTCACCTTC.